Presented here are 20 T cell receptor beta chains from one specimen sequenced in a study of monozygotic twins with inflammatory bowel disease. From its re-call of the 5' RACE reads, TCRdb lists each CDR3 protein once, without DNA. The table lists roughly 150,000 distinct CDR3 sequences. Sequenced: blood. Source of these receptors: a human donor with ulcerative colitis or Crohn's disease, or a healthy co-twin of an affected twin (not recorded which).

The chain joins TRBV7-2 to TRBJ2-7. Germline CDR1 and CDR2: SGHTA and FQGNSA. This CDR3 is built from 16 residues. The CDR3 sequence is CASSGPGTLSSYEQYF.

V usage is TRBV20-1 and J usage is TRBJ2-5; TCRdb names TRBD2, which stays unverified in the absence of DNA. Germline CDR1 DFQATT, CDR2 SNEGSKA (reference sequence). The CDR3 contains 13 residues. CDR3: CRISGRTQETQYF.

J is TRBJ1-2 and V is TRBV3-1. This CDR3 region has 14 residues. In germline, CDR1 is LGHDT, CDR2 YNNKEL (reference sequence). This CDR3 is CASSLRKGNYGYTF.

The chain couples TRBV28 to TRBJ2-1; TCRdb outputs TRBD2, but without DNA this stays unchecked. There are 15 residues in the CDR3. Looked up from germline, CDR1 is MDHEN and CDR2 is SYDVKM. CDR3: CASSLPAGGRGEQFF.

The V call is TRBV5-1, the J call TRBJ2-4; the D gene TCRdb calls, TRBD1, cannot be checked with no DNA. The CDR3 is 16 residues long. Germline V gene data show CDR1 as SGHRS and CDR2 as YFSETQ. The chain's CDR3 is CASSLTIDRGRDIQYF.

This chain joins TRBV6-2 or TRBV6-3 and TRBJ2-7; checking the TCRdb D call of TRBD1 is not possible without DNA. The germline V gene encodes CDR1 MNHEY and CDR2 SVGEGT. This CDR3 region has 14 residues. CDR3: CASRPGTVTYEQYF.

The chain carries TRBV11-1 and TRBJ1-1; the TRBD1 assignment by TCRdb is unverifiable without DNA. Germline V gene data show CDR1 as SGHAT and CDR2 as FQDESV (reference sequence). The CDR3 contains 14 residues. CDR3 residues: CASSLFGQGAGAFF.

V is TRBV28 and J is TRBJ2-7; the TCRdb call, TRBD1, lacks DNA for checking. This CDR3 spans 13 amino acids. Germline assignment: CDR1 MDHEN and CDR2 SYDVKM. The chain's CDR3 is CASSSPDRREQYF.

The chain combines TRBV7-3 with TRBJ1-2. The CDR3 has 14 residues. The germline V gene encodes CDR1 SGHTA and CDR2 FQGTGA. This CDR3 reads CASSLRADNYGYTF.

V gene TRBV12-3 or TRBV12-4 combines with J gene TRBJ2-5; as DNA is missing, the TRBD2 call by TCRdb cannot be tested. There are 14 residues in the CDR3. This CDR3 reads CASSSASAQETQYF.

The chain employs TRBV11-1 and TRBJ1-5; as DNA is missing, the TRBD1 call by TCRdb cannot be tested. Per the germline V gene, CDR1 is SGHAT and CDR2 is FQDESV (reference sequence). The CDR3 sequence is 18 residues long. CDR3 sequence reads: CASSLVSSGAGNNQPQHF.

CDR3 sequence: CASTSEEDTQYF. The chain recombines TRBV27 with TRBJ2-3. The germline V gene encodes CDR1 MNHEY and CDR2 SMNVEV (reference sequence). The CDR3 is 12 amino acids.

The chain has TRBV21-1 and TRBJ2-1; without DNA, the TCRdb call of TRBD1 cannot be checked. TRBV21-1 is described as a pseudogene. This CDR3 region has 21 residues. The CDR3 region is CASSKENPGTGGPRTYNEQFF.

The rearrangement uses TRBV20-1 and TRBJ1-1. The CDR3 sequence is 18 residues long. Germline-derived CDR1 and CDR2 are DFQATT and SNEGSKA (reference sequence). CDR3 in amino acids: CSARDWAGGPRLNTEAFF.

CDR3 residues: CASRSQGGNTEAFF. This chain uses TRBV7-9 with TRBJ1-1; TCRdb's D call, TRBD1, is unchecked because there is no DNA. The CDR3 is 14 amino acids. Per germline, CDR1 SEHNR and CDR2 FQNEAQ (reference sequence).

The rearrangement joins TRBV4-2 to TRBJ2-1; no DNA is available, so the TRBD2 call from TCRdb remains unchecked. The CDR3 is 16 residues long. CDR1 and CDR2 from the germline V gene are LGHNA and YNFKEQ. CDR3 region: CASSLVAGTSYNEQFF.

The genes are TRBV10-2 and TRBJ1-4; checking the TCRdb D call of TRBD1 is not possible without DNA. CDR1 and CDR2 from the germline V gene are WSHSY and SAAADI. CDR3 length: 15 amino acids. Here the CDR3 reads CASSVKRQGAEKLFF.

The CDR3: CASSPGVGGEQYF. The chain recombines TRBV14 with TRBJ2-7. CDR1 and CDR2 (germline): SGHDN, FVKESK. The length of the CDR3 is 13 residues.

V gene TRBV4-1 combines with J gene TRBJ2-6; absent DNA, TCRdb's TRBD2 call cannot be checked. CDR3 length: 19 amino acids. Germline V CDR1 and CDR2: MGHRA, YSYEKL. This CDR3 is CASSPVRGAQFSGANVLTF.

The chain employs TRBV5-1 and TRBJ2-7; the D call of TRBD2 rests on TCRdb alone, since no DNA is present to check it. The CDR3 runs 14 residues. Germline CDR1 SGHRS, CDR2 YFSETQ. The CDR3 region is CASSLGTSGYEQYF.